The rows below give T cell receptor beta chains drawn from one sample of a study of B cell selection in AIRE deficiency. Generated by immunoSEQ multiplex PCR, the TCRdb table keeps only in-frame clones and is missing some. This sample has under 2,000 clones, with around 86% found just once. Specimen: CD4+CD127+ conventional T cells sorted from PBMCs. These receptors all come from a human donor in good health. Each CDR3 is given with its conserved first and last residue. Each record gives: V gene, J gene, clone size, D gene, CDR3 protein, CDR3 DNA. A D gene is named only where the DNA matches it firmly. Clone size is stated in some rows and not others, as once, few, many or a class when expanded.

TRBV10-1	TRBJ2-6	NA	NA	CASSVDPDRQSRANVLTF	TGCGCCAGCAGTGTAGATCCAGATCGCCAAAGTCGGGCCAACGTCCTGACTTTC
TRBV4-1	TRBJ1-1	NA	TRBD1	CASSQGPGQGENTEAFF	TGCGCCAGCAGCCAAGGGCCCGGACAGGGGGAGAACACTGAAGCTTTCTTT
TRBV19	TRBJ2-1	NA	NA	CATSTKQRSSGNEQFF	TGTGCCACCTCGACGAAGCAACGGTCCTCAGGGAATGAGCAGTTCTTC
TRBV28	TRBJ2-7	NA	TRBD2	CASSLAGGAYEQYF	TGTGCCAGCAGTTTAGCGGGAGGGGCCTACGAGCAGTACTTC
TRBV7-8	TRBJ2-2	NA	NA	CASSLWSRGLDYGELFF	TGTGCCAGCAGCTTATGGTCCCGGGGTTTAGACTACGGGGAGCTGTTTTTT
TRBV19	TRBJ1-2	few	TRBD1	CASTDREIGYTF	TGTGCCAGTACCGACAGGGAGATTGGCTACACCTTC
TRBV5-4	TRBJ1-2	few	NA	CASSLVGGGYGYTF	TGTGCCAGCAGCTTGGTGGGGGGAGGCTATGGCTACACCTTC
TRBV27	TRBJ1-2	few	NA	CASSFGQYYSGGYTF	TGTGCCAGCAGTTTTGGTCAGTACTACAGTGGTGGCTACACCTTC
TRBV28	TRBJ2-5	NA	NA	CASSGSVQETQYF	TGTGCCAGCAGTGGGTCAGTCCAAGAGACCCAGTACTTC
TRBV28	TRBJ2-5	NA	TRBD2	CASTGLAGGPGETQYF	TGTGCCAGCACCGGACTAGCGGGAGGGCCGGGCGAGACCCAGTACTTC
TRBV4-3	TRBJ2-1	once	TRBD2	CASSQESIRLAEAYNDQFF	TGCGCCAGCAGCCAAGAAAGTATCCGACTAGCGGAAGCCTACAATGATCAGTTCTTC
TRBV19	TRBJ1-1	NA	NA	CASSMRAGLDAEAFF	TGTGCCAGTAGTATGAGGGCAGGGCTCGACGCTGAAGCTTTCTTT
TRBV28	TRBJ2-7	NA	TRBD2	CASRAGAPYEQYF	TGTGCCAGCAGAGCGGGAGCCCCCTACGAGCAGTACTTC
TRBV2	TRBJ1-4	NA	NA	CASRRGSNEKLFF	TGTGCCAGCCGGCGGGGGTCTAATGAAAAACTGTTTTTT
TRBV7-8	TRBJ1-5	few	NA	CASSPRGYNQPQHF	TGTGCCAGCAGCCCTAGGGGGTACAATCAGCCCCAGCATTTT
TRBV5-5	TRBJ2-7	NA	NA	CASSRLVSGEGYF	TGTGCCAGCAGCCGTTTAGTATCAGGGGAGGGGTACTTC
TRBV28	TRBJ1-3	NA	NA	CASSPPKGHSGNTIYF	TGTGCCAGCAGCCCACCAAAGGGCCACTCTGGAAACACCATATATTTT
TRBV28	TRBJ2-7	NA	NA	CASSPRKPYEQYF	TGTGCCAGCAGCCCTAGGAAGCCCTACGAGCAGTACTTC
TRBV27	TRBJ1-3	NA	TRBD1	CASSLSGTGGYVAGNTIYF	TGTGCCAGCAGTTTATCCGGGACAGGGGGATATGTAGCTGGAAACACCATATATTTT
TRBV5-6	TRBJ1-1	NA	TRBD1	CASSLSVGTGGTEAFF	TGTGCCAGCAGCTTGTCTGTTGGGACAGGGGGCACTGAAGCTTTCTTT
TRBV7-6	TRBJ2-1	NA	NA	CASSFSDGFSYEQFF	TGTGCCAGCAGCTTCTCGGACGGCTTCTCGTATGAGCAGTTCTTC
TRBV18	TRBJ1-3	once	TRBD1	CASSPVTGTGNTIYF	TGTGCCAGCTCACCAGTGACAGGGACTGGAAACACCATATATTTT
TRBV19	TRBJ2-7	NA	TRBD1	CASSISRDSSYEQYF	TGTGCCAGTAGTATATCCCGGGACAGCTCCTACGAGCAGTACTTC
TRBV4-3	TRBJ2-7	NA	TRBD2	CASSQAGGGIYEQYF	TGCGCCAGCAGCCAAGCAGGCGGGGGGATATACGAGCAGTACTTC
TRBV10-1	TRBJ1-1	few	NA	CASSDPGNTEAFF	TGCGCCAGCAGTGACCCGGGGAACACTGAAGCTTTCTTT
TRBV5-6	TRBJ2-7	NA	NA	CASSLTGPYEQYF	TGTGCCAGCAGCTTGACAGGCCCCTACGAGCAGTACTTC
TRBV19	TRBJ1-1	NA	NA	CASSLGINTEAFF	TGTGCCAGTAGCTTAGGAATAAACACTGAAGCTTTCTTT
TRBV27	TRBJ2-1	NA	TRBD2	CASSRTSGRAVYEQFF	TGTGCCAGCAGTCGGACTAGCGGGAGGGCCGTGTATGAGCAGTTCTTC
TRBV5-6	TRBJ1-1	NA	NA	CASSPLTVNTEAFF	TGTGCCAGCAGCCCCCTGACAGTCAACACTGAAGCTTTCTTT
TRBV10-3	TRBJ2-7	NA	TRBD2	CAISEKGLAGPGQYF	TGTGCCATCAGTGAGAAGGGACTAGCGGGGCCAGGGCAGTACTTC